This T cell receptor (beta chain) was obtained from a study of T cell changes during pregnancy in multiple sclerosis. The CDR3 runs 15 residues. Trimming removed 5 bases at V and 4 bases at J, with 17 bases between. Germline V lookup: CDR1 SEHNR, CDR2 FQNEAQ (reference sequence). Clones were sequenced by immunoSEQ multiplex PCR, and TCRdb holds only the in-frame ones, with some missing. The sample lists over 55,000 clones; approximately 87% were seen once. This clonotype was obtained from a human donor whose cells served as feeder cells for cultures in a pregnancy study. Sequenced: peripheral blood from another person, used as feeder cells. The rearrangement links TRBV7-9 to TRBJ2-5; tentatively, D is TRBD2 (5 bases). CDR3 sequence reads: CASSHLEGAGETQYF. The CDR3 DNA reads as TGTGCCAGCAGCCACCTCGAGGGAGCAGGAGAGACCCAGTACTTC.